This TCR beta chain comes out of a study of T-cell reconstitution after alpha-beta-depleted transplantation in children. This clonotype was detected a few times. Its specificity is not known. Trimming took 8 bases from V and 2 from J, leaving 15 bases between them. This CDR3 has 14 residues. General study findings and limits: Reportedly, roughly two months post-transplant, alpha-beta T cells arose from several hundred expanded graft clones.

Unique molecular identifiers were incorporated into the prepared TCRbeta library. Via MiXCR, TCRdb re-called the PCR reads, giving one row per CDR3 protein. This table holds around 500,000 distinct CDR3 sequences, 23% found once. The material was PBMCs, mostly from graft donor cells, obtained 360 days after TCRalphabeta/CD19-depleted stem cell transplant. This receptor was taken from a boy younger than two who had a stem cell transplant for acute myeloid leukemia, so the T cells may come from the graft donor. The chain combines TRBV12-3 or TRBV12-4 with TRBJ2-5; TRBD2 might be the D (5 bases). CDR3 region: CASGITPGQETQYF. For the CDR3, the DNA is TGTGCCAGCGGAATCACGCCGGGACAAGAGACCCAGTACTTC.